These 12 T cell receptor beta chains were all obtained from the same sample, sequenced in a study of shared clonotypes between healthy human individuals. TCRdb keeps only in-frame clones here, not all; method: immunoSEQ multiplex PCR. The table has about 520,000 clones, 78% seen once. Sequences were obtained from PBMCs. Source of these receptors: a woman aged 40 to 50 in good health. Some clones in this sample may be carry-over from other donors' samples.

Remarks on this clone: The same CDR3 arises from other DNA sequences in this sample as well. The chain couples TRBV7-2 to TRBJ2-7, with D perhaps being TRBD1 or TRBD2 (5 bases each). The germline V and J ends were trimmed by 5 bases and 0 bases, with 11 bases remaining between them. Germline V CDR1 and CDR2: SGHTA, FQGNSA. CDR3 length: 14 amino acids. Here the CDR3 reads CASSLGTVSYEQYF. The CDR3 nucleotides are TGTGCCAGCAGCCTCGGGACGGTCTCCTACGAGCAGTACTTC.

This clone has at least ten counts. The V gene is TRBV5-1, the J gene TRBJ1-3; 7 bases are a match to TRBD1. Germline V gene lookup returns CDR1 SGHRS and CDR2 YFSETQ. The V gene end was trimmed by 4 bases and the J gene end by 1 base; junction bases not matched to a gene: 14. There are 18 residues in the CDR3. DNA for the CDR3: TGCGCCAGCAGCCCGACAGGGCTAGCCGAGCTATCTGGAAACACCATATATTTT. This codes for CASSPTGLAELSGNTIYF.

The table lists this clone with a few counts. The chain links TRBV7-9 to TRBJ1-1; no clear D. The germline V gene encodes CDR1 SEHNR and CDR2 FQNEAQ (reference sequence). Trimming removed 0 bases at V and 1 base at J, with 9 bases between. This CDR3 has 15 residues. In nucleotides, the CDR3 is TGTGCCAGCAGCTTAGCGCATAATGGGAACACTGAAGCTTTCTTT. This codes for CASSLAHNGNTEAFF.

The chain links TRBV19 to TRBJ1-2; D is unresolved. Germline V gene lookup returns CDR1 LNHDA and CDR2 SQIVND (reference sequence). Trimming cost V 9 bases and J 8 bases, with 16 bases left between them. The CDR3 contains 12 residues. CDR3 region: CASSSKAEGYTF. The CDR3 DNA is TGTGCCAGCTCCAGTAAAGCGGAAGGCTACACCTTC.

V and J are TRBV7-2 and TRBJ2-5; possibly TRBD2 for D (5 bases). V dropped 4 bases and J dropped 7 bases, with 16 bases sitting between them. Germline V gives CDR1 SGHTA, CDR2 FQGNSA. There are 14 residues in the CDR3. The CDR3 bases are TGTGCCAGCAGCTCCCTGGACTGGGCAGGGACCCAGTACTTC. Protein product: CASSSLDWAGTQYF.

This clone appeared a single time. The rearrangement links TRBV6-1 to TRBJ1-4; TRBD1 matches at 9 bases. The CDR3 sequence is 15 residues long. With 8 bases clipped from V and 0 bases from J, the junction kept 4 bases outside the gene matches. Germline assignment: CDR1 MNHNS and CDR2 SASEGT. The CDR3 nucleotides are TGTGCCAGCGGGACAGGGATTTCAACTAATGAAAAACTGTTTTTT. This codes for CASGTGISTNEKLFF.

CDR3 bases: TGTGCCAGCAGTTTATACGGGCAGTCCTACGAGCAGTACTTC. Amino acid sequence: CASSLYGQSYEQYF. This sequence joins TRBV28 and TRBJ2-7, with no clear D. Germline CDR1 MDHEN, CDR2 SYDVKM. With 1 base removed from V and 1 base from J, the gap between germline ends came to 8 bases. This CDR3 spans 14 amino acids.

The V gene is TRBV19, the J gene TRBJ1-2; D gene unclear. Trimming shortened V by 4 bases and J by 2 bases, and 11 bases separated the two germline ends. Germline assignment: CDR1 LNHDA and CDR2 SQIVND (reference sequence). The CDR3 is 14 residues long. CDR3 in DNA: TGTGCCAGTAGTACTCGGACGGGGAACTATGGCTACACCTTC. This sequence encodes CASSTRTGNYGYTF.

The chain links TRBV28 to TRBJ2-1; the match to TRBD2 covers 7 bases. The germline CDR1 and CDR2 sequences are MDHEN and SYDVKM. V gave up 8 bases and J gave up 4 bases; unmatched junction bases: 5. The CDR3 is 13 amino acids. The CDR3 bases are TGTGCCAGCGGGGGGACTACTTACAATGAGCAGTTCTTC. Amino acid sequence: CASGGTTYNEQFF.

This clone was detected ten times or more. The J gene is TRBJ2-7, the V gene TRBV19; the match to TRBD2 covers 11 bases. The CDR3 length is 15 residues. The germline gives CDR1 LNHDA, CDR2 SQIVND (reference sequence). The V gene end was trimmed by 4 bases and the J gene end by 5 bases; junction bases not matched to a gene: 7. The CDR3 DNA sequence: TGTGCCAGTAGTACTCCGGGACTAGCGGCAAACGAGCAGTACTTC. Translated, it gives CASSTPGLAANEQYF.

V usage is TRBV5-1 and J usage is TRBJ2-1; 8 bases agree with TRBD2. V was pared by 2 bases and J by 4 bases, with 8 bases of the junction left unmatched. CDR1 and CDR2 from the germline V gene are SGHRS and YFSETQ. The length of the CDR3 is 16 residues. The CDR3 DNA reads as TGCGCCAGCAGCTTAAGTCTAGCGGGCTCGTACAATGAGCAGTTCTTC. Protein sequence: CASSLSLAGSYNEQFF.

The genes are TRBV18 and TRBJ1-1, with 7 bases lining up with TRBD1. CDR1 and CDR2 from the germline V gene are KGHSH and LQKENI. This CDR3 has 19 residues. Trimming removed 3 bases from V and 1 base from J; junction bases left unmatched: 17. The CDR3 protein is CASSPRTAGGMGENTEAFF. In DNA, the CDR3 is TGTGCCAGCTCACCCCGGACAGCAGGGGGGATGGGGGAGAACACTGAAGCTTTCTTT.